One and the same sample provided the 18 T cell receptor beta chains below, sequenced in a study of post-analysis software for immune sequencing data. Every TCR beta cDNA library bore unique molecular identifiers. TCRdb itself ran the PCR reads through MiXCR, one entry per CDR3 protein. Of roughly 540,000 distinct CDR3 sequences listed, 34% are singletons. General study results and limits: In patients, about 5 TRBV segments were more frequent than in controls, with TRBV5-6, TRBV5-1 and TRBV20-1 among them.

Antigen specificity for these receptors is unknown. Input material: blood. These receptors were obtained from a girl aged 2 to 17 with multiple sclerosis.

This chain joins TRBV12-3 or TRBV12-4 and TRBJ2-5, with D maybe TRBD2 (5 bases). The CDR3 is 15 residues long. Trimming removed 6 bases at V and 3 bases at J, with 17 bases between. CDR3 region: CASRSVRETKETQYF. CDR3 DNA sequence: TGTGCCAGCAGATCGGTGAGGGAAACTAAAGAGACCCAGTACTTC.

V gene TRBV6-5 combines with J gene TRBJ2-1; D assignment may be TRBD1 or TRBD2 (7 bases each). Between the trimmed V and J ends, which lost 2 bases and 8 bases, there was a span of 13 bases. CDR3 length: 14 amino acids. CDR1 and CDR2 (germline): MNHEY, SVGAGI. The CDR3 sequence is CASSYVRGGYEQFF. CDR3 DNA: TGTGCCAGCAGTTACGTCAGGGGGGGGTATGAGCAGTTCTTC.

The V and J genes are TRBV20-1 and TRBJ2-1; 10 bases are shared with TRBD2. The germline CDR1 and CDR2 sequences are DFQATT and SNEGSKA (reference sequence). J lost 8 bases, V lost 3 bases, and 7 bases had no gene match. The length of the CDR3 is 14 residues. CDR3 nucleotides: TGCAGTGCTAGGTCGAGCGGGGGGGGCTATGAGCAGTTCTTC. Translating gives CSARSSGGGYEQFF.

This clonotype was seen ten or more times. The chain's CDR3 is CASSLETSGLYNEQFF. The CDR3 DNA reads TGCGCCAGCAGCTTGGAGACTAGCGGGTTATACAATGAGCAGTTCTTC. The V gene is TRBV5-1, the J gene TRBJ2-1, with TRBD2 matching 10 bases. This CDR3 is built from 16 residues. V was clipped by 0 bases and J by 4 bases; unmatched bases: 4. Germline CDR1 SGHRS, CDR2 YFSETQ.

V is TRBV19 and J is TRBJ1-2, with TRBD1 as a possible D gene (5 bases). CDR3 length equals 15 residues. Germline V CDR1 and CDR2: LNHDA, SQIVND (reference sequence). V was cut by 8 bases and J by 0 bases, with 16 bases left in between. The CDR3 DNA follows: TGTGCCAGTCTGCCTCGACAGCTAGCTAACTATGGCTACACCTTC. Encoded protein: CASLPRQLANYGYTF.

This chain connects TRBV20-1 to TRBJ2-5; the match to TRBD1 covers 8 bases. Germline V CDR1 and CDR2: DFQATT, SNEGSKA (reference sequence). After removal of 3 bases from V and 5 bases from J, the junction contained 5 bases not matched to a gene. CDR3 length: 13 residues. In DNA form, the CDR3 reads TGCAGTGCTAGTTCAGGGGGCGCGGAGACCCAGTACTTC. The encoded protein is CSASSGGAETQYF.

The genes are TRBV6-6 and TRBJ2-1; D might be TRBD2 (5 bases). Germline assignment: CDR1 MNHNY and CDR2 SVGAGI (reference sequence). V lost 2 bases, J lost 7 bases, and 12 bases lay in between. The CDR3 spans 14 residues. The CDR3 region is CASSYASGTNEQFF. CDR3 DNA sequence: TGTGCCAGCAGTTACGCAAGCGGAACTAATGAGCAGTTCTTC.

This clonotype has ten or more counts. CDR3 bases: TGTGCCAGCAGCCCGACAGGGACAACCTACAATGAGCAGTTCTTC. This translates into CASSPTGTTYNEQFF. V is TRBV5-6 and J is TRBJ2-1; 7 nucleotides match TRBD1. Germline V gene data show CDR1 as SGHDT and CDR2 as YYEEEE. This CDR3 is 15 amino acids long. The trim removed 4 bases at V and 2 bases at J, leaving 6 bases unmatched.

The chain joins TRBV5-1 to TRBJ2-5, with D perhaps matching TRBD1 or TRBD2 (5 bases each). TRBJ2-1 matches the DNA end more closely, so the J call is doubtful. Germline V CDR1 and CDR2: SGHRS, YFSETQ. This CDR3 has 13 amino acids. The CDR3 DNA follows: TGCGCCAGCAGCCCGAGCGGCAGGGTAACGCAGTTCTTC. Protein: CASSPSGRVTQFF.

This clonotype was counted between two and nine times. The genes are TRBV29-1 and TRBJ2-7, with D perhaps being TRBD1 or TRBD2 (6 bases each). CDR1 SQVTM and CDR2 ANQGSEA come from the germline V gene. The CDR3 contains 14 residues. Trimming pared 0 bases from V and 4 bases from J, leaving 13 bases between. CDR3 nucleotide sequence: TGCAGCGTTGAAGACGACGGGGGCGGTTACGAGCAGTACTTC. This sequence encodes CSVEDDGGGYEQYF.

This chain links TRBV3-1 with TRBJ1-1; possibly TRBD1 for D (5 bases). V lost 0 bases and J 0 bases, leaving 17 bases between the germline ends. Germline V gene lookup returns CDR1 LGHDT and CDR2 YNNKEL (reference sequence). The CDR3 is 18 residues long. CDR3 in amino acids: CASSQDVGGTGVNTEAFF. In DNA, the CDR3 is TGTGCCAGCAGCCAAGACGTTGGAGGGACGGGGGTGAACACTGAAGCTTTCTTT.

V usage is TRBV5-6 and J usage is TRBJ2-5; 7 bases are a match to TRBD2. The CDR3 loop spans 14 amino acids. Germline lookup yields CDR1 SGHDT and CDR2 YYEEEE. V lost 4 bases, J lost 5 bases, and 8 bases stayed unmatched. The CDR3 protein is CASSPGGPEETQYF. Here the CDR3 DNA reads TGTGCCAGCAGCCCGGGGGGACCAGAGGAGACCCAGTACTTC.

This clonotype was seen a handful of times. The J gene is TRBJ2-4, the V gene TRBV28; D not certain. The CDR3 loop spans 17 amino acids. Germline CDR1 reads MDHEN; CDR2 reads SYDVKM. The V and J ends lost 4 bases and 3 bases respectively, with 19 bases between them. CDR3 amino acids: CASSSYVGSMNKNIQYF. Here the CDR3 DNA reads TGTGCCAGCAGTTCGTACGTGGGCTCGATGAACAAAAACATTCAGTACTTC.

The chain couples TRBV12-3 or TRBV12-4 to TRBJ2-1, with D maybe TRBD1 (5 bases). V gave up 6 bases and J gave up 4 bases, with 13 bases separating them. The length of the CDR3 is 14 residues. CDR3 sequence reads: CASSLRRTYNEQFF. CDR3 DNA: TGTGCCAGCAGCCTTAGAAGGACATACAATGAGCAGTTCTTC.

This clonotype was seen many times. The rearrangement uses TRBV6-5 and TRBJ2-3, with D hard to call. Germline V gene data show CDR1 as MNHEY and CDR2 as SVGAGI. Deletions cut 0 bases from V and 0 bases from J, with 1 base between. The CDR3 loop spans 13 amino acids. CDR3 nucleotide sequence: TGTGCCAGCAGTTACTCAAGCACAGATACGCAGTATTTT. Encoded protein: CASSYSSTDTQYF.

In the case of this clonotype: The final CDR3 position lacks the conserved phenylalanine or tryptophan, pointing to a likely read error. CDR3: CSARSLYPPSYNEQFL. CDR3 in DNA: TGCAGTGCTAGGTCCCTGTATCCACCCTCCTACAATGAGCAGTTCTTA. This chain joins TRBV20-1 and TRBJ2-1, with unresolved D. Germline V lookup: CDR1 DFQATT, CDR2 SNEGSKA (reference sequence). The CDR3 has 16 amino acids. Between the trimmed V and J ends, which lost 3 bases and 0 bases, there was a span of 15 bases.

This clonotype was found a few times. The V call is TRBV6-6, the J call TRBJ2-5, with 8 bases aligning to TRBD2. The J segment lost 1 base and the V segment lost 2 bases, leaving 6 bases of the junction unmatched. The CDR3 runs to 16 residues. The germline CDR1 and CDR2 sequences are MNHNY and SVGAGI (reference sequence). The CDR3 DNA follows: TGTGCCAGCAGTTACCGGGGGGGAAAATTCCAAGAGACCCAGTACTTC. Translating gives CASSYRGGKFQETQYF.

This clonotype was counted between two and nine times. This chain uses TRBV3-1 with TRBJ2-3; TRBD1 agrees at 7 bases. CDR3 length: 16 amino acids. Germline V gives CDR1 LGHDT, CDR2 YNNKEL (reference sequence). The trim removed 5 bases at V and 4 bases at J, leaving 12 bases unmatched. CDR3 amino acids: CASSVPASGGADTQYF. CDR3 nucleotide sequence: TGTGCCAGCAGCGTCCCGGCTTCAGGGGGAGCAGATACGCAGTATTTT.